Presented here are 13 T cell receptor beta chains from one specimen sequenced in a study of Ad26.COV2.S vaccination and SARS-CoV-2 variants. Treatment noted: 15 to 20 received Ad26.COV2.S at low or high dose, single or two shots; roughly five received placebo; per-sample allocation not given. Each sample was drawn 63 days after the first injection (of vaccine or placebo). Only in-frame clones appear in the TCRdb table, and some are missing; sequencing was by immunoSEQ multiplex PCR. The repertoire holds about 480,000 clones, with around nine tenths as singletons. The material sequenced was peripheral blood, taken in a trial of Ad26.COV2.S vaccine versus placebo. The source of these receptors is a person between 18 and 60 years old who received the Ad26.COV2.S COVID-19 vaccine or a placebo.

To note about this clone: Germline is not matched at one junction end, which may reflect a read error. V usage is TRBV5-4 and J usage is TRBJ1-1, with 7 positions matching TRBD1. CDR3 length: 12 residues. From germline, CDR1 is SGHNT and CDR2 YYREEE (reference sequence). The CDR3 sequence: CASSLVRTGAVF. The CDR3 DNA sequence: TGTGCCAGCAGCTTGGTTAGGACAGGCGCCGTTTTT.

Written as DNA, the CDR3 is TGTGCCTGGAGCCCCGAGACAGAATGCGGAAACACCATATATTTT. The encoded protein is CAWSPETECGNTIYF. The chain links TRBV30 to TRBJ1-3; TRBD1 is a possible D gene (5 bases). Trimming stripped 3 bases from V and 4 bases from J, with 16 bases between. The germline V gene has CDR1 GTSNPN and CDR2 SVGIG (reference sequence). There are 15 residues in the CDR3.

This clone was seen more than once but under ten times. The V and J genes are TRBV28 and TRBJ2-7; D is unresolved. V lost 7 bases, J lost 3 bases, and 13 bases lay in between. The germline V gene has CDR1 MDHEN and CDR2 SYDVKM. This CDR3 comprises 13 residues. The CDR3 loop is CASNRAADYEQYF. DNA of the CDR3: TGTGCCAGCAACCGGGCCGCGGACTACGAGCAGTACTTC.

J is TRBJ2-7 and V is TRBV29-1; 7 bases are a match to TRBD2. With 4 bases clipped from V and 6 bases from J, the junction kept 12 bases outside the gene matches. This CDR3 is built from 14 residues. The germline CDR1 and CDR2 sequences are SQVTM and ANQGSEA. The CDR3 protein is CSVGGLGRGFEQYF. CDR3 in DNA: TGCAGCGTTGGAGGGTTGGGGAGGGGCTTCGAGCAGTACTTC.

The V call is TRBV6-2 or TRBV6-3, the J call TRBJ2-1; D uncertain. The V end lost 5 bases, the J end lost 6 bases, and 5 bases lay between the germline ends. CDR3 length: 11 residues. Germline V gene lookup returns CDR1 MNHEY and CDR2 SVGEGT. The chain's CDR3 is CASSLGNEQFF. The CDR3 DNA follows: TGTGCCAGCAGTCTGGGCAATGAGCAGTTCTTC.

This clone was detected once. V and J are TRBV24-1 and TRBJ2-2, with 9 bases aligning to TRBD2. This CDR3 has 14 residues. J lost 6 bases, V lost 10 bases, and 8 bases had no gene match. Germline assignment: CDR1 KGHDR and CDR2 SFDVKD. The CDR3 sequence: CATSSGSRSGELFF. The CDR3 nucleotides are TGTGCCACGAGTAGCGGGAGTAGATCCGGGGAGCTGTTTTTT.

This chain uses TRBV7-3 with TRBJ1-1; 7 nucleotides line up with TRBD1. The CDR3 is 13 amino acids. V trimming: 7 bases; J trimming: 2 bases; junction bases outside the gene matches: 4. Germline lookup yields CDR1 SGHTA and CDR2 FQGTGA. CDR3: CASKAGGNTEAFF. The CDR3, as DNA: TGTGCCAGCAAGGCAGGGGGTAACACTGAAGCTTTCTTT.

This sequence joins TRBV7-2 and TRBJ1-1; D uncertain. This CDR3 has 13 amino acids. V was shortened by 0 bases and J by 10 bases, with 12 bases between the two germline ends. Germline assignment: CDR1 SGHTA and CDR2 FQGNSA. CDR3 in amino acids: CASSLAPAVGAFF. CDR3 DNA: TGTGCCAGCAGCTTAGCACCGGCCGTTGGAGCTTTCTTT.

The chain combines TRBV19 with TRBJ2-1; possibly TRBD2 for D (6 bases). V lost 5 bases, J lost 4 bases, and 12 bases lay in between. Germline V gives CDR1 LNHDA, CDR2 SQIVND (reference sequence). The CDR3 runs 14 residues. The CDR3 is CASSVARGYNEQFF. CDR3 sequence (DNA): TGTGCCAGTAGTGTCGCCCGGGGGTACAATGAGCAGTTCTTC.

The gene calls are TRBV30 and TRBJ1-3; no firm D call. Per the germline V gene, CDR1 is GTSNPN and CDR2 is SVGIG (reference sequence). This CDR3 is 13 amino acids long. V lost 2 bases, J lost 0 bases, and 5 bases lay in between. This chain's CDR3 is CAWSPVSGNTIYF. CDR3 coding DNA: TGTGCCTGGAGTCCAGTCTCTGGAAACACCATATATTTT.

Turning to this clone: Other DNA variants within this sample encode the same CDR3. The genes are TRBV5-1 and TRBJ2-7, with D possibly being TRBD2 (5 bases). This CDR3 has 14 residues. The ends were cut back, 1 base at V and 2 bases at J, with 10 bases in the middle. The germline V gene encodes CDR1 SGHRS and CDR2 YFSETQ. This CDR3 is CASSLSGGAYEQYF. The CDR3 nucleotides read TGCGCCAGCAGCTTGAGCGGTGGCGCCTACGAGCAGTACTTC.

This sequence joins TRBV5-4 and TRBJ1-2; D gene ambiguous. The CDR3 is 14 residues long. V shed 0 bases and J shed 1 base, with 7 bases lying between them. From germline, CDR1 is SGHNT and CDR2 YYREEE (reference sequence). CDR3 sequence: CASSLGTINYGYTF. The CDR3 region has the DNA TGTGCCAGCAGCTTGGGGACGATTAACTATGGCTACACCTTC.

This clone was counted a single time. The J gene is TRBJ2-5, the V gene TRBV5-1; weak D call: TRBD2 (5 bases). This CDR3 has 14 residues. Germline V gene lookup returns CDR1 SGHRS and CDR2 YFSETQ. The V end was cut by 4 bases, the J end by 1 base, with 11 bases between. DNA for the CDR3: TGCGCCAGCAGCCCGGGGATAACCCAAGAGACCCAGTACTTC. Its translation: CASSPGITQETQYF. The variable domain in full, completed from reference TRBV5-1 and TRBJ2-5, reads KAGVTQTPRYLIKTRGQQVTLSCSPISGHRSVSWYQQTPGQGLQFLFEYFSETQRNKGNFPGRFSGRQFSNSRSEMNVSTLELGDSALYLCASSPGITQETQYFGPGTRLLVL.